The rows below give T cell receptor beta chains drawn from one sample of a study of T cells in localized non-small cell lung cancer. Assay used: immunoSEQ multiplex PCR; TCRdb lists only in-frame clones, some missing. The data show around 12,000 clones, about 86% seen once. Here the sequenced sample was peripheral blood, taken before any cancer treatment. These receptors were taken from a male donor aged 60 or over with stage I lung adenocarcinoma. Each CDR3 is given with its conserved first and last residue. The order of the fields is clone size, D gene, J gene, V gene, CDR3 protein, CDR3 DNA. A D gene is named only where the DNA matches it firmly. For some rows the clone size is stated as once, few or many, or as a class when expanded; others skip it.

abundance: few; d_gene: TRBD1; j_gene: TRBJ2-5; v_gene: TRBV7-8; CDR3aa: CASSLATGGAKQETQYF; CDR3nt: TGTGCCAGCAGCTTAGCGACAGGGGGCGCGAAGCAAGAGACCCAGTACTTC
abundance: -; d_gene: -; j_gene: TRBJ1-2; v_gene: TRBV19; CDR3aa: CAIQGGSVYTF; CDR3nt: TGTGCCATACAGGGTGGAAGTGTCTACACCTTC
abundance: -; d_gene: -; j_gene: TRBJ2-2; v_gene: TRBV29-1; CDR3aa: CSVARDTGELFF; CDR3nt: TGCAGCGTTGCAAGGGACACCGGGGAGCTGTTTTTT
abundance: -; d_gene: -; j_gene: TRBJ2-7; v_gene: TRBV29-1; CDR3aa: CSVEVVWEQYF; CDR3nt: TGCAGCGTTGAAGTTGTCTGGGAGCAGTACTTC
abundance: -; d_gene: TRBD1; j_gene: TRBJ2-7; v_gene: TRBV28; CDR3aa: CASSFGTGDSYEQYF; CDR3nt: TGTGCCAGCAGTTTTGGGACAGGAGACTCATACGAGCAGTACTTC
abundance: -; d_gene: TRBD1; j_gene: TRBJ1-3; v_gene: TRBV7-2; CDR3aa: CASSADRGTGNTIYF; CDR3nt: TGTGCCAGCAGCGCCGACAGGGGTACTGGAAACACCATATATTTT
abundance: once; d_gene: -; j_gene: TRBJ1-2; v_gene: TRBV9; CDR3aa: CASSSRGAGTNYGYTF; CDR3nt: TGTGCCAGCAGCTCGAGGGGTGCAGGCACTAACTATGGCTACACCTTC
abundance: -; d_gene: TRBD2; j_gene: TRBJ2-3; v_gene: TRBV19; CDR3aa: CATGTSGRGAQYF; CDR3nt: TGTGCCACCGGGACTAGCGGGAGGGGGGCGCAGTATTTT
abundance: -; d_gene: TRBD2; j_gene: TRBJ2-4; v_gene: TRBV14; CDR3aa: CASSQGSTSGRNIQYF; CDR3nt: TGTGCCAGCAGCCAAGGAAGTACTAGCGGGAGAAACATTCAGTACTTC
abundance: -; d_gene: -; j_gene: TRBJ2-3; v_gene: TRBV10-3; CDR3aa: CATQDDGHTDTQYF; CDR3nt: TGTGCCACCCAAGATGACGGACACACAGATACGCAGTATTTT
abundance: few; d_gene: TRBD2; j_gene: TRBJ2-6; v_gene: TRBV5-1; CDR3aa: CASSGTLAGGPIPGANVLTF; CDR3nt: TGCGCCAGCAGCGGGACGCTAGCGGGAGGGCCTATTCCTGGGGCCAACGTCCTGACTTTC
abundance: once; d_gene: -; j_gene: TRBJ2-1; v_gene: TRBV6-6; CDR3aa: CASRAGTRTYNEQFF; CDR3nt: TGTGCCAGCAGGGCAGGGACTCGAACGTACAATGAGCAGTTCTTC
abundance: -; d_gene: -; j_gene: TRBJ1-1; v_gene: TRBV7-3; CDR3aa: CASSPMGGSYTEAFF; CDR3nt: TGTGCCAGCAGCCCCATGGGGGGCTCGTACACTGAAGCTTTCTTT
abundance: -; d_gene: -; j_gene: TRBJ2-4; v_gene: TRBV7-3; CDR3aa: CASSLTGNRLGSEKNIQYF; CDR3nt: TGTGCCAGCAGCTTAACAGGGAACCGCTTAGGTAGCGAAAAAAACATTCAGTACTTC
abundance: -; d_gene: -; j_gene: TRBJ2-5; v_gene: TRBV11-2; CDR3aa: CASRRLIQETQYF; CDR3nt: TGTGCCAGCAGACGACTGATACAAGAGACCCAGTACTTC
abundance: few; d_gene: TRBD1; j_gene: TRBJ1-1; v_gene: TRBV6-5; CDR3aa: CASSPQGSRNTEAFF; CDR3nt: TGTGCCAGCAGCCCACAGGGGTCAAGGAACACTGAAGCTTTCTTT
abundance: -; d_gene: TRBD1; j_gene: TRBJ1-2; v_gene: TRBV19; CDR3aa: CASSPDRARGYTF; CDR3nt: TGTGCCAGTAGTCCCGACAGGGCGCGCGGCTACACCTTC
abundance: -; d_gene: -; j_gene: TRBJ1-5; v_gene: TRBV10-3; CDR3aa: CAISETRDMQPQHF; CDR3nt: TGTGCCATCAGTGAGACGCGGGATATGCAGCCCCAGCATTTT
abundance: once; d_gene: TRBD1; j_gene: TRBJ2-2; v_gene: TRBV19; CDR3aa: CASTGDRGNIGELFF; CDR3nt: TGTGCCAGTACTGGGGACAGGGGAAACATTGGGGAGCTGTTTTTT
abundance: -; d_gene: TRBD1; j_gene: TRBJ2-7; v_gene: TRBV4-2; CDR3aa: CASSLTGGSRNEQYF; CDR3nt: TGTGCCAGCAGCTTAACAGGGGGATCGAGGAACGAGCAGTACTTC